The 8 T cell receptor beta chains in this list originate from one sample, sequenced in a study of tumor-infiltrating lymphocytes in primary liver carcinoma. The researchers produced TCR beta cDNA from approximately 460 ng total RNA with a constant-region primer. The TCR beta library was amplified through three nested multiplex PCR rounds in a modified ARM-PCR procedure. The opening two PCR rounds, nine to eleven cycles each, paired TRBV1-TRBV30 forward primers with a C-beta reverse primer. From the multiplex PCR reads, TCRdb called clonotypes with MiXCR, one entry per CDR3 protein. The data contain 300,000 to 400,000 distinct CDR3 sequences, approximately 65% of them seen just once; the ten biggest clones take up roughly 6.5%. Unsorted whole blood yielded blood RNA, and germline DNA was extracted as well. The sequencing sample was made of peripheral blood. These receptors were taken from a man aged 35 to 55 with primary liver carcinoma and hepatitis B virus infection.

This clonotype occurred a few times. The chain employs TRBV12-3 or TRBV12-4 and TRBJ2-1, with TRBD2 matching over 8 bases. V lost 6 bases to trimming and J lost 9 bases; unmatched junction nucleotides: 16. The CDR3 length is 16 residues. The CDR3 loop is CASSVSDGGGAIEQFF. The CDR3 nucleotides read TGTGCCAGCAGCGTAAGCGACGGGGGGGGGGCCATTGAGCAGTTCTTC.

Points on this clonotype: The junction differs from germline at one of its ends, possibly a read error. The J gene is TRBJ2-5, the V gene TRBV29-1, with 13 bases lining up with TRBD2. CDR3 size: 16 residues. The germline gives CDR1 SQVTM, CDR2 ANQGSEA. The CDR3 protein is CIVGLTSGRPQETRYF. In DNA, the CDR3 is TGCATCGTTGGCCTGACTAGCGGGAGGCCCCAAGAGACCCGGTACTTC.

The V and J genes are TRBV5-1 and TRBJ2-3; D may be TRBD2 (6 bases). The germline gives CDR1 SGHRS, CDR2 YFSETQ. The V and J ends lost 5 bases and 0 bases respectively, with 10 bases between them. The CDR3 contains 14 residues. The CDR3 region is CASSTGSSTDTQYF. The DNA for the CDR3 is TGCGCCAGCAGTACCGGGAGCAGCACAGATACGCAGTATTTT.

This clonotype was found a few times. The CDR3 sequence: CASSLVGGPSHEQFF. The CDR3 coding sequence is TGTGCCAGCAGTTTAGTGGGAGGGCCCTCCCATGAGCAGTTCTTC. This chain links TRBV12-3 or TRBV12-4 with TRBJ2-1; 7 bases agree with TRBD2. The CDR3 is made up of 15 amino acids. V lost 1 base, J lost 8 bases, and 8 bases stayed unmatched.

The gene calls are TRBV7-8 and TRBJ2-2; 11 bases map to TRBD2. The junction had 10 bases not matched to a gene; V was cut back by 5 bases and J by 11 bases. Germline lookup yields CDR1 SGHVS and CDR2 FQNEAQ. There are 15 residues in the CDR3. This CDR3 is CASSQGLADIGELFF. The CDR3 DNA reads as TGTGCCAGCAGCCAGGGACTAGCGGACATCGGAGAGCTGTTTTTT. The entire variable domain, with the rest obtained from reference TRBV7-8 and TRBJ2-2, is as follows: GAGVSQSPRYKVAKRGQDVALRCDPISGHVSLFWYQQALGQGPEFLTYFQNEAQLDKSGLPSDRFFAERPEGSVSTLKIQRTQQEDSAVYLCASSQGLADIGELFFGEGSRLTVL.

A word on this clonotype: The junction does not match germline at one end; this may be a read error. The genes are TRBV12-3 or TRBV12-4 and TRBJ2-7; 8 positions agree with TRBD2. The assigned J gene may be wrong: the sequence end matches TRBJ2-5 better. This CDR3 contains 15 residues. CDR3: CTSTRRGEAQETQYF. For the CDR3, the DNA is TGTACCAGCACCCGGCGGGGGGAGGCACAAGAGACCCAGTACTTC.

Comments on this clonotype: One end of the junction does not line up with germline, which may come from a read error. The CDR3 loop is CASSSGTSWNSYNEQVF. Here the CDR3 DNA reads TGTGCCAGCAGCTCAGGGACTAGCTGGAACTCCTACAATGAGCAGGTCTTC. The chain links TRBV11-2 to TRBJ2-1; TRBD2 aligns across 9 bases. CDR3 length equals 17 residues. CDR1 is SGHAT, CDR2 FQNNGV, per germline.

This clonotype was counted at least ten times. V gene TRBV4-1 combines with J gene TRBJ1-1, with 7 nucleotides matching TRBD1. This CDR3 is 16 amino acids long. Germline V gene sequence: CDR1 MGHRA, CDR2 YSYEKL. The ends lost 4 bases at V and 0 bases at J; junction bases unmatched: 8. As DNA, the CDR3 is TGCGCCAGCAGCCCCTTTTGGGACAGAGTGAACACTGAAGCTTTCTTT. It yields the protein CASSPFWDRVNTEAFF.